This T cell receptor beta chain was captured by sequencing in a study of T cell responses to AZD1222 COVID-19 vaccine. Study background: Second-dose intervals of approximately 4 or approximately 12 weeks were pooled.

The trim removed 0 bases at V and 5 bases at J, leaving 8 bases unmatched. This CDR3 comprises 17 residues. Looked up from germline, CDR1 is MGHRA and CDR2 is YSYEKL. For this clone: As yet, its antigen is unknown.

Study outcomes and limitations: Just 5 or 6 AZD1222 recipients tested seropositive at baseline. Donors were largely white British and mainly female; clonal diversity was possibly underestimated. Spike-specific TCR breadth and depth grew following two AZD1222 doses.

The table came from immunoSEQ multiplex PCR; TCRdb's copy has only in-frame clones and leaves some out. Of approximately 200,000 clones listed, around 88% are singletons. The clonotype comes from an adult in good health. Sequenced material: peripheral blood, taken on day 0 of AZD1222 vaccination. The rearrangement joins TRBV4-1 to TRBJ2-3, with 10 bases that match TRBD2. The CDR3, as DNA: TGCGCCAGCAGCCAAGACCGAAGCGGGGGGGCCAGAGATACGCAGTATTTT. Translating gives CASSQDRSGGARDTQYF.